This T cell receptor (beta chain) was captured by sequencing in a study of T cells in Graves' hyperthyroidism and ophthalmopathy. This clonotype was observed at least ten times. Amplification yielded TCR beta CDR3 regions, with RNA transcripts as the source. During a first-round RT-PCR of the TCR CDR3, the HTBI primer set was used. TCRdb redid the calling of the multiplex PCR reads with MiXCR, one entry per CDR3 protein. The sample lists 300,000 to 350,000 distinct CDR3 sequences; 21% were seen once. The CDR3 sequence is 16 residues long. The V end was cut by 4 bases, the J end by 3 bases, with 17 bases between. Germline-derived CDR1 and CDR2 are SGHAT and FQNNGV.

The genes are TRBV11-2 and TRBJ2-3; perhaps TRBD2 as D (5 bases). Sequenced: blood. The receptor comes from a woman aged 45-65 years with Graves' hyperthyroidism. In DNA form, the CDR3 reads TGTGCCAGCAGCTCCTTGGCGGGCTTATTGACAGATACGCAGTATTTT. It specifies CASSSLAGLLTDTQYF.